This T cell receptor (beta chain) emerged from a study of shared clonotypes between healthy human individuals. Study observations and caveats: It was observed that roughly 5.5% of naive CD4 clonotypes were shared across a few donors. The study drew on few donors, limiting represented genetic and exposure-history diversity.

The CDR3 is 14 amino acids. Germline V gene data show CDR1 as SGHTA and CDR2 as FQGNSA. V lost 4 bases and J lost 2, with 9 bases in between. Genomic DNA per cell subset filled all wells of several immunoSEQ plates. TCRdb's table, derived via immunoSEQ multiplex PCR, lists solely in-frame clones and lacks some. The top ten hold roughly 0.34% of the sample, which has about 2.3 million clones, 85% to 95% seen once. Turning to this clone: Its matching antigen is unknown.

The donors were adults (healthy and HIV-negative) with no recent acute infections or vaccinations. The V gene is TRBV7-2, the J gene TRBJ1-5; D is unclear. Sequencing input: naive CD4+ T cells from PBMCs. Subset specified: CD45RA+ positively selected. The source of this sequence is a man between 18 and 29 years old in good health. Some clones in this sample may be carry-over from other donors' samples. CDR3 nucleotide sequence: TGTGCCAGCAGCTGGCGCGGGGGCAATCAGCCCCAGCATTTT. This translates into CASSWRGGNQPQHF.